The entry below describes one T cell receptor beta chain. Its antigen is still unknown. Within one base of it there is no much larger clone, and no base qualities were kept. Measured from the cysteine to the phenylalanine, the CDR3 is 17 residues long. This entry keeps only the CDR3 DNA: 51 bases, framed from base 1. A distance of 19 bases separates the germline ends of V and J, which lose 5 bases and 0 bases respectively. CDR1 and CDR2, per the germline V gene, are SNHLY and FYNNEI. The sample is drawn from a study of metastatic and nonmetastatic thyroid tumors (TCRdb year 2020). In the study overall: Repertoires were compared across peripheral blood and tumor or nodule tissue samples from malignant and benign thyroid patients. Broader findings and caveats from the paper: In both blood and tumor samples, TCR beta diversity was reported to be significantly higher in malignant tumors than in benign nodules.

Library creation used PCR. Sequencing instrument: Illumina HiSeq 4000. High-throughput sequencing was used to profile the TCR beta-chain CDR3 region of every patient. Processing in the source paper ran as follows. Drawing on CDR3 differences between clinicopathological groups, the researchers built a classifier meant to tell apart patients with distant-metastatic papillary thyroid cancer. The Shannon index was used to assess repertoire diversity, and the Morisita-Horn index was used to assess tumor-blood repertoire similarity. TCRdb handled the public reads itself, with Q25 trimming in fastp and clone calling in MiXCR, and kept productive beta chains. What appears here as the V and J calls and clone size reflects TCRdb's work, not the paper's. Present in this sample are under 20,000 clones, around a third of which were seen just once. 9% to 10% of the sample comes from the top ten. Before undergoing thyroid surgery, none of the patients had been given any kind of treatment. Patient clinical samples collected from the early 2010s to the late 2010s were retrospectively analysed using T-cell receptor beta sequencing.

Rearrangement joined TRBV2 to TRBJ1-1; TRBD1 could be the D gene, as 5 bases match. This sequence originates from a male donor with papillary thyroid cancer or a benign thyroid nodule (not recorded which). Some clones in this sample may be carry-over from other donors' samples. Material for sequencing was tumor tissue. For the CDR3, the sequence is CASSTPDSRIMNTEAFF. The nucleotides read TGTGCCAGCAGTACACCTGACAGCAGGATCATGAACACTGAAGCTTTCTTT.